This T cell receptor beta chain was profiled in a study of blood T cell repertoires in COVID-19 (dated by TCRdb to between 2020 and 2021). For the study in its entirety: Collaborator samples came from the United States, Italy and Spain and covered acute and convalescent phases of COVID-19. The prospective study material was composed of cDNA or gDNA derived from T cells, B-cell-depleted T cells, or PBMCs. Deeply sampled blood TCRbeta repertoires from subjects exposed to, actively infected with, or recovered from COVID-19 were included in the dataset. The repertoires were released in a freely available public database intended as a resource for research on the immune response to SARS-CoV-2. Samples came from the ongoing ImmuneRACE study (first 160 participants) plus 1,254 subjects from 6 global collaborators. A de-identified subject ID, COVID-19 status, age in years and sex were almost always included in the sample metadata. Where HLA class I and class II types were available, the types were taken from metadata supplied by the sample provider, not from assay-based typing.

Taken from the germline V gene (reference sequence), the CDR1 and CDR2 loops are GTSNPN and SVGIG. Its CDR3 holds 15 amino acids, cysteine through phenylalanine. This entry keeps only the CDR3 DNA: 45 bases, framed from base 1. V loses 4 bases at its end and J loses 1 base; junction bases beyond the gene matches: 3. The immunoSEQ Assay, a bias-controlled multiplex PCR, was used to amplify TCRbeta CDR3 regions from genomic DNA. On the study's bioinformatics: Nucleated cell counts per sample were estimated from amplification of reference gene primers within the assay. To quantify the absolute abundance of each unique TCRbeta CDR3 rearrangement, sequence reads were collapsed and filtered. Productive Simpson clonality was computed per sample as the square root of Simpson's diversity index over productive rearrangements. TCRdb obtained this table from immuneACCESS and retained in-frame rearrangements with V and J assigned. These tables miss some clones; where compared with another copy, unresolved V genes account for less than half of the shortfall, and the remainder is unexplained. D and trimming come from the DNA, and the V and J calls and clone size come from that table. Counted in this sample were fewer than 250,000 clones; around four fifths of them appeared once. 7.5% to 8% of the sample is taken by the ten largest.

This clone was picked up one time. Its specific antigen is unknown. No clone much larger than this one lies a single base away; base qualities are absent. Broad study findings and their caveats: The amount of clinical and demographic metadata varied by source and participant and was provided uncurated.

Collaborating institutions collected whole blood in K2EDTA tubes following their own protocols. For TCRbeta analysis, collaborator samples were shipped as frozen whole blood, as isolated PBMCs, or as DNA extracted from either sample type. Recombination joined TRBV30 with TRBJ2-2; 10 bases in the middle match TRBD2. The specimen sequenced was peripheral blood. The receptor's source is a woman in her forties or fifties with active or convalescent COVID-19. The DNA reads TGTGCCTGGATGAAGCGGGAGGGGAACACCGGGGAGCTGTTTTTT. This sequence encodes CAWMKREGNTGELFF. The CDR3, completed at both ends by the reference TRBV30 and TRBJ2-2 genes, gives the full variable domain SQTIHQWPATLVQPVGSPLSLECTVEGTSNPNLYWYRQAAGRGLQLLFYSVGIGQISSEVPQNLSASRPQDRQFILSSKKLLLSDSGFYLCAWMKREGNTGELFFGEGSRLTVL.